This TCR beta chain was identified in a study of shared clonotypes between healthy human individuals. Donors included only healthy HIV-negative adults lacking recent acute infections or vaccinations. Samples left unsorted employed about 90 million PBMCs for genomic DNA. The CDR3 is 17 residues long. The germline V and J ends were trimmed by 0 bases and 5 bases, with 19 bases remaining between them. Germline V CDR1 and CDR2: LGHNA, YSLEER. The authors distributed each subset's genomic DNA evenly over several immunoSEQ plates. Only in-frame clones appear in the TCRdb table, and some are missing; sequencing was by immunoSEQ multiplex PCR. The sample shows 520,000 or so clones, approximately 85% of them seen only once.

The sequence came from a woman aged 35 to 49 in good health. Some clones in this sample may be carry-over from other donors' samples. V usage is TRBV4-3 and J usage is TRBJ2-5; D is perhaps TRBD2 (6 bases). Source material: PBMCs. The CDR3 loop reads CASSQELGGRRVETQYF. The CDR3 DNA reads as TGCGCCAGCAGCCAAGAATTAGGAGGGAGGCGTGTGGAGACCCAGTACTTC.